This T cell receptor (beta chain) was observed in a study of T-cell reconstitution after alpha-beta-depleted transplantation in children (dated by TCRdb to 2015 to 2016). Turning to the overall study: T-cell immune reconstitution after TCRalphabeta/CD19-depleted allogeneic hematopoietic cell transplantation in children was quantitatively tracked in the study by means of TCR repertoire profiling. Findings and caveats that apply to the study as a whole: The apparently early alphabetaT-cell count recovery about two months after transplant was reportedly dependent on only several hundred rapidly expanded clones derived from non-depleted graft cells. In some patients, high TCRbeta diversity at day 60 was attributed to recipient T cells and intrathymic progenitors that had survived conditioning. Over the following months the frequencies of hyperexpanded clones went down, and after one year T-cell counts and TCRbeta diversity were mostly credited to newly produced T cells.

What the treatment or condition label conveys for this sample: allogeneic hematopoietic cell transplantation with graft depleted of TCRalphabeta T cells and CD19 B cells. The children who served as transplant recipients had been given grafts of TCRalphabeta/CD19-depleted allogeneic hematopoietic cells. Spanning cysteine to phenylalanine, the CDR3 consists of 15 amino acids. The CDR3 DNA has 45 bases and is translated from base 1. The junction shows trimming of 8 bases on V and 5 bases on J, and the gene matches do not reach 13 bases of it. On this clonotype itself: Its recognized antigen is unknown. The record has no base qualities; no much larger clone is one base away.

Libraries were built with PCR. Instrument used: Illumina HiSeq 2500. Molecular barcoding was employed in the preparation of TCR libraries, with unique molecular identifiers being used to normalize TCRbeta repertoire quantification. TCRdb reprocessing: public reads trimmed at Q25 with fastp, clones called with MiXCR, in-frame beta chains kept. Rows merge per CDR3 protein into single entries with the most common DNA and genes. The sample profile shows 670,000 or so distinct CDR3 sequences; around 12% of them were found once. 0.79% of the sample is held by the ten biggest clonotypes. The origin of this receptor is a girl aged 2 to 9 with congenital amegakaryocytic thrombocytopenia, due to receive a stem cell transplant. The receptor chain draws on TRBV12-3 or TRBV12-4 and TRBJ2-5, with 8 bases matching TRBD2. The starting material was PBMCs, obtained before TCRalphabeta/CD19-depleted stem cell transplant. The DNA is as follows: TGTGCCAGCGTTACGTCCCTAGCGGGTGGGGAGACCCAGTACTTC. Translated, this gives CASVTSLAGGETQYF.